This T cell receptor beta chain appears in the sequencing data of a study of blood T cell repertoires in COVID-19 (TCRdb year 2020). With respect to the entire study: The collaborator samples originated in the United States, Italy and Spain and spanned the acute and convalescent phases of COVID-19. Where available, HLA class I and class II types were obtained from metadata supplied by the sample provider rather than from assay-based typing. The prospective study material was composed of cDNA or gDNA derived from T cells, B-cell-depleted T cells, or PBMCs. Subjects who had been exposed to COVID-19, were actively infected with it, or had recovered from it provided the deeply sampled blood TCRbeta repertoires that made up the dataset. The sample metadata nearly always contained a de-identified subject ID, COVID-19 status, age in years and sex. Samples came from the ongoing ImmuneRACE study (first 160 participants) plus 1,254 subjects from 6 global collaborators. A freely available public database, intended as a resource for researchers studying the immune response to SARS-CoV-2, is where the repertoires were released. Points the paper makes about the study in general: Clinical and demographic metadata were provided uncurated, with the amount varying by source and participant.

On this clone itself: The antigen it recognizes is unknown. No base quality values were provided; no much bigger clone lies one nucleotide off.

Each collaborating institution followed its own protocols to collect whole blood in K2EDTA tubes. For TCRbeta analysis, collaborators shipped samples in one of three forms: frozen whole blood, isolated PBMCs, or DNA extracted from either of those sample types. CDR1 and CDR2 (SGHTA, FQGNSA) derive from the germline V gene. The CDR3 starts with the cysteine, ends with the phenylalanine, and has 15 residues. The sequence is cut down to CDR3 DNA, 45 bases in frame from base 1. The V end gives up 3 bases and the J end 5 bases, leaving 9 bases in the junction not matched to a gene. TCRbeta CDR3 regions were amplified from genomic DNA by means of the immunoSEQ Assay, a bias-controlled multiplex PCR. From the authors' description of their analysis: Nucleated cell counts per sample were estimated from amplification of reference gene primers within the assay. Sequence reads were collapsed and filtered to measure the absolute abundance of every unique TCRbeta CDR3 rearrangement. For each sample, productive Simpson clonality was calculated by taking the square root of Simpson's diversity index across productive rearrangements. The clones in this table, taken by TCRdb from immuneACCESS, are in-frame only. Not every clone is retained; where verified, under half of the shortfall comes from an unresolved V gene, and the cause of the rest is unknown. D and trimming come from the DNA, and the V and J calls and clone size come from that table. The sample table records roughly 92,000 clones; around 91% of these occur just once. Jointly, the top ten make up around 4.5% of the sample.

The receptor was isolated from a woman of 80 years or more with active or convalescent COVID-19. The rearranged segments are TRBV7-2 and TRBJ2-7; 8 central bases correspond to TRBD1. The sequenced sample consisted of peripheral blood. The DNA sequence is as follows: TGTGCCAGCAGCTTGAATGGGCAGGGGGCCCACGAGCAGTACTTC. It translates to CASSLNGQGAHEQYF.